The text below deals with one T cell receptor (beta chain). The antigen is undetermined. Sequencing used immunoSEQ multiplex PCR; TCRdb keeps in-frame clones, though not all of them. The table shows approximately 61,000 clones, with 55% to 85% occurring only once. J was trimmed by 7 bases and V by 6 bases; bases with no gene match: 12. The germline V gene has CDR1 MDHEN and CDR2 SYDVKM. This CDR3 spans 15 amino acids. This sample was included in a study of vaccination effects on CD4 cells after COVID-19. On the study more broadly: Sampling occurred a median 72 days post second dose, range 14 to 241. Overall study findings and caveats: After vaccination of healthy people, only 1 of 255 vaccine-induced clones cross-reacted with common cold coronaviruses. Clones induced by infection and by vaccine showed marked clonal contraction late after vaccination.

Under the ViraFEST assay, PBMC were stimulated with viral peptide pools so that antigen-specific CD4+ T cells expanded. Sequencing was performed afterwards. Having been cultured for around ten days, the cells underwent CD4+ T cell isolation. Subjects were given two BNT162b2 or mRNA-1273 vaccine doses. The authors exchanged half the medium for IL-2 medium on days 3 and 7. Sequencing was performed on CD4+ T cells from PBMCs cultured with HCoV-229E spike peptides, taken after COVID-19 vaccination. The V call is TRBV28, the J call TRBJ2-1, with TRBD2 matching over 7 bases. The origin of this receptor is a human donor who received a COVID-19 vaccine. CDR3 DNA: TGTGCCAGCAGCCAAGCGGGGCGGGTAAGAAATGAGCAGTTCTTC. Translation: CASSQAGRVRNEQFF. The variable domain in full, with the rest retrieved from reference TRBV28 and TRBJ2-1, is DVKVTQSSRYLVKRTGEKVFLECVQDMDHENMFWYRQDPGLGLRLIYFSYDVKMKEKGDIPEGYSVSREKKERFSLILESASTNQTSMYLCASSQAGRVRNEQFFGPGTRLTVL.